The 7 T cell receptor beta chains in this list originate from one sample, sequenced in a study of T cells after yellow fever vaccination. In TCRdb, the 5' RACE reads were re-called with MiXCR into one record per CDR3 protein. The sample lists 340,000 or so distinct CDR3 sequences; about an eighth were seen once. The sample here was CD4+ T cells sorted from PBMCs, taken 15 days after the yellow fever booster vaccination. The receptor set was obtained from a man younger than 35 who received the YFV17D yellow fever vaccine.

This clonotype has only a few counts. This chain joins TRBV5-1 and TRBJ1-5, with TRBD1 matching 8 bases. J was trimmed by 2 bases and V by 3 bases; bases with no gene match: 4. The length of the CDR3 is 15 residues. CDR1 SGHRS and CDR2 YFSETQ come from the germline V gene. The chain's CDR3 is CASSSTTGGNQPQHF. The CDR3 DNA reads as TGCGCCAGCAGCTCTACGACAGGGGGCAATCAGCCCCAGCATTTT.

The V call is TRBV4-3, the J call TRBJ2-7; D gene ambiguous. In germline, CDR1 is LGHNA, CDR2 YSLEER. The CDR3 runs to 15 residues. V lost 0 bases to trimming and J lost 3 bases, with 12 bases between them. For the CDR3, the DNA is TGCGCCAGCAGCCAAGATCCCGACAATTTCTACGAGCAGTACTTC. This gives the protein CASSQDPDNFYEQYF.

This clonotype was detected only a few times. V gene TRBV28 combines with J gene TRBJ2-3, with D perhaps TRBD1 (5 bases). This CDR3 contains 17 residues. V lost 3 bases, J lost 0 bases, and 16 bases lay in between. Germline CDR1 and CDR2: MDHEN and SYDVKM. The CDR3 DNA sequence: TGTGCCAGCAGTTTGGTTCAGGGCATTACTAGCACAGATACGCAGTATTTT. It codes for CASSLVQGITSTDTQYF.

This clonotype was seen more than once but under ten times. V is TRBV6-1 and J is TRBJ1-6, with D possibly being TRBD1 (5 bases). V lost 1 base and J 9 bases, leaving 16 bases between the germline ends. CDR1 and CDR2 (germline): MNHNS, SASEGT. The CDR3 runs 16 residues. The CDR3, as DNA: TGTGCCAGCAGTGAAGGCGGGTGGGGGATCGGTTCACCCCTCCACTTT. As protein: CASSEGGWGIGSPLHF.

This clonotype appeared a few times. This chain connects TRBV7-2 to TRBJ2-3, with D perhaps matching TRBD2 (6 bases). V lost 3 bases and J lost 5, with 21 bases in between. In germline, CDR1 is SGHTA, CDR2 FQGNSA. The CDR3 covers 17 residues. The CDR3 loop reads CASSLRDSAYFIDTQYF. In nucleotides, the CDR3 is TGTGCCAGCAGCTTGAGGGACTCCGCTTATTTTATAGATACGCAGTATTTT.

The CDR3 spells CASSLPLTSEGTDTQYF. The CDR3 DNA reads TGCGCCAGCAGCCTCCCCCTGACTAGCGAAGGCACAGATACGCAGTATTTT. The V gene is TRBV5-1, the J gene TRBJ2-3; TRBD2 matches 8 bases. Unmatched junction bases numbered 11, after V lost 4 bases and J lost 1 base. The CDR3 totals 17 residues. Looked up from germline, CDR1 is SGHRS and CDR2 is YFSETQ.

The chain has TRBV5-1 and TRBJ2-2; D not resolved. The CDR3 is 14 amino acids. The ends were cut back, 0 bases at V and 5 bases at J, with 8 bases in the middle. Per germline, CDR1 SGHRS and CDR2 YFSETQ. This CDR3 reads CASSLVMETGELFF. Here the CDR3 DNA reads TGCGCCAGCAGCTTGGTCATGGAAACCGGGGAGCTGTTTTTT.